This TCR beta chain is drawn from a study of cytomegalovirus exposure and HLA in healthy donors. Overall study findings and caveats: When analyzed later, the rates of TCR association showed variation by HLA locus, with DRB1 the most and HLA-C the fewest.

This clone was observed a handful of times. Its specificity is unknown. This PCR relied on a set of 60 Vbeta primers and 13 Jbeta primers. Assay: immunoSEQ multiplex PCR; the TCRdb copy retains only in-frame clones and omits some. Of some 93,000 clones listed, around 73% were seen once; the top ten hold approximately 3%. After removal of 3 bases from V and 2 bases from J, the junction contained 13 bases not matched to a gene. Germline V gene sequence: CDR1 SGHVS, CDR2 FQNEAQ. The CDR3 length is 18 residues. Source material: PBMCs. The receptor was derived from a woman aged 40 to 50 in good health and CMV-seronegative. The chain uses TRBV7-8 and TRBJ2-1, with 7 bases that match TRBD2. The DNA of the CDR3 is TGTGCCAGCAGCTTTTCGGCTAGCGGTCTTATGGCCTACAATGAGCAGTTCTTC. It codes for CASSFSASGLMAYNEQFF.